Listed below are T cell receptor beta chains from one sample, sequenced in a study of blood T cell repertoires in COVID-19. Assay: immunoSEQ multiplex PCR; the TCRdb copy retains only in-frame clones and omits some. Altogether around 16,000 clones are present, roughly 87% being singletons, with the ten largest covering 10%. Sequenced: peripheral blood. The receptors shown here come from a man aged 80 or over with acute or convalescent COVID-19. Both conserved end residues are part of each CDR3. D genes are given only for firm matches. Expanded clones are given a class, and other clones once, few, many or no size at all.

D gene: -
J gene: TRBJ1-1
clone size: once
CDR3 length: 14
V gene: TRBV25-1
CDR3 protein: CASSETGINTEAFF
CDR3 DNA: TGTGCCAGCAGTGAAACAGGCATAAACACTGAAGCTTTCTTT

D gene: -
J gene: TRBJ1-2
clone size: -
CDR3 length: 13
V gene: TRBV27
CDR3 protein: CASSLSPGVGYTF
CDR3 DNA: TGTGCCAGCAGTTTATCGCCGGGGGTCGGCTACACCTTC

D gene: TRBD2
J gene: TRBJ2-5
clone size: -
CDR3 length: 14
V gene: TRBV28
CDR3 protein: CASSPGLAKGAQYF
CDR3 DNA: TGTGCCAGCAGTCCCGGACTAGCTAAGGGGGCCCAGTACTTC

D gene: -
J gene: TRBJ1-1
clone size: -
CDR3 length: 15
V gene: TRBV4-1
CDR3 protein: CASSQGEGGNTEAFF
CDR3 DNA: TGCGCCAGCAGCCAAGGGGAGGGGGGAAACACTGAAGCTTTCTTT

D gene: -
J gene: TRBJ1-3
clone size: -
CDR3 length: 14
V gene: TRBV27
CDR3 protein: CASGVAGIGNTIYF
CDR3 DNA: TGTGCCAGCGGGGTTGCGGGCATTGGAAACACCATATATTTT

D gene: -
J gene: TRBJ1-1
clone size: once
CDR3 length: 14
V gene: TRBV6-5
CDR3 protein: CASTEVFFMPEAFF
CDR3 DNA: TGTGCCAGCACCGAGGTTTTTTTTATGCCTGAAGCTTTCTTT

D gene: -
J gene: TRBJ1-1
clone size: few
CDR3 length: 14
V gene: TRBV7-2
CDR3 protein: CASSLGAANTEAFF
CDR3 DNA: TGTGCCAGCAGCTTAGGGGCAGCGAACACTGAAGCTTTCTTT

D gene: -
J gene: TRBJ2-7
clone size: -
CDR3 length: 13
V gene: TRBV6-5
CDR3 protein: CASSRHISYEQYF
CDR3 DNA: TGTGCCAGCAGTAGACACATTTCCTACGAGCAGTACTTC

D gene: -
J gene: TRBJ1-1
clone size: -
CDR3 length: 13
V gene: TRBV19
CDR3 protein: CASSLTPGSEAFF
CDR3 DNA: TGTGCCAGTAGTCTTACCCCAGGGTCTGAAGCTTTCTTT

D gene: -
J gene: TRBJ1-3
clone size: -
CDR3 length: 16
V gene: TRBV25-1
CDR3 protein: CASSEEAGASGNTIYF
CDR3 DNA: TGTGCCAGCAGTGAAGAGGCAGGGGCCTCTGGAAACACCATATATTTT

D gene: -
J gene: TRBJ2-7
clone size: -
CDR3 length: 13
V gene: TRBV7-9
CDR3 protein: CASSHSAGYEQYF
CDR3 DNA: TGTGCCAGCAGCCATAGCGCGGGCTACGAGCAGTACTTC

D gene: TRBD2
J gene: TRBJ2-2
clone size: -
CDR3 length: 15
V gene: TRBV7-9
CDR3 protein: CASSLTSGYTGELFF
CDR3 DNA: TGTGCCAGCAGCCTAACTAGCGGATACACCGGGGAGCTGTTTTTT

D gene: -
J gene: TRBJ2-6
clone size: -
CDR3 length: 15
V gene: TRBV19
CDR3 protein: CASSLQGWGANVLTF
CDR3 DNA: TGTGCCAGTAGTTTACAGGGCTGGGGGGCCAACGTCCTGACTTTC

D gene: TRBD1
J gene: TRBJ2-1
clone size: -
CDR3 length: 15
V gene: TRBV5-1
CDR3 protein: CASSAPGQGHNEQFF
CDR3 DNA: TGCGCCAGCAGCGCCCCGGGACAGGGACACAATGAGCAGTTCTTC

D gene: -
J gene: TRBJ2-6
clone size: -
CDR3 length: 17
V gene: TRBV1
CDR3 protein: CTSSQEGTPSGANVLTF
CDR3 DNA: TGCACCAGCAGCCAAGAAGGGACACCCTCTGGGGCCAACGTCCTGACTTTC

D gene: -
J gene: TRBJ1-3
clone size: -
CDR3 length: 19
V gene: TRBV4-2
CDR3 protein: CASSQDAPQGISYGNTIYF
CDR3 DNA: TGTGCCAGCAGCCAAGATGCTCCACAGGGAATCAGCTACGGAAACACCATATATTTT

D gene: TRBD1
J gene: TRBJ1-6
clone size: -
CDR3 length: 14
V gene: TRBV11-2
CDR3 protein: CASSPRQGYSPLHF
CDR3 DNA: TGTGCCAGCAGCCCTCGACAGGGTTATTCACCCCTCCACTTT

D gene: -
J gene: TRBJ2-3
clone size: -
CDR3 length: 15
V gene: TRBV7-2
CDR3 protein: CASSLMASVADTQYF
CDR3 DNA: TGTGCCAGCAGCTTAATGGCTAGCGTTGCAGATACGCAGTATTTT

D gene: -
J gene: TRBJ2-3
clone size: -
CDR3 length: 14
V gene: TRBV18
CDR3 protein: CASSPDYFPDTQYF
CDR3 DNA: TGTGCCAGCTCACCGGACTATTTTCCAGATACGCAGTATTTT

D gene: -
J gene: TRBJ1-1
clone size: -
CDR3 length: 14
V gene: TRBV6-5
CDR3 protein: CASSYETGNTEAFF
CDR3 DNA: TGTGCCAGCAGTTACGAGACAGGCAACACTGAAGCTTTCTTT

D gene: -
J gene: TRBJ2-3
clone size: -
CDR3 length: 14
V gene: TRBV7-9
CDR3 protein: CASSFRTDTDTQYF
CDR3 DNA: TGTGCCAGCAGCTTTCGGACAGACACAGATACGCAGTATTTT

D gene: TRBD1
J gene: TRBJ1-5
clone size: -
CDR3 length: 15
V gene: TRBV30
CDR3 protein: CAWSVGTGGGQPQHF
CDR3 DNA: TGTGCCTGGAGTGTTGGGACAGGGGGGGGTCAGCCCCAGCATTTT

D gene: TRBD1
J gene: TRBJ2-7
clone size: -
CDR3 length: 15
V gene: TRBV3-1/TRBV3-2
CDR3 protein: CASSQPVGGRYEQYF
CDR3 DNA: TGTGCCAGCAGCCAACCCGTAGGGGGCAGATACGAGCAGTACTTC

D gene: -
J gene: TRBJ2-4
clone size: -
CDR3 length: 15
V gene: TRBV21-1
CDR3 protein: CASSYHEGGKNIQYF
CDR3 DNA: TGTGCCAGCAGTTACCACGAGGGAGGGAAAAACATTCAGTACTTC

D gene: -
J gene: TRBJ2-1
clone size: -
CDR3 length: 13
V gene: TRBV30
CDR3 protein: CAWSAQGVTEQFF
CDR3 DNA: TGTGCCTGGAGTGCGCAGGGCGTCACTGAGCAGTTCTTC

D gene: TRBD1
J gene: TRBJ2-3
clone size: -
CDR3 length: 13
V gene: TRBV3-1/TRBV3-2
CDR3 protein: CASSQHGDSTQYF
CDR3 DNA: TGTGCCAGCAGCCAACATGGGGACAGCACGCAGTATTTT

D gene: -
J gene: TRBJ2-1
clone size: -
CDR3 length: 15
V gene: TRBV6-5
CDR3 protein: CASSYSAGGTNEQFF
CDR3 DNA: TGTGCCAGCAGTTACTCGGCAGGAGGAACCAATGAGCAGTTCTTC

D gene: -
J gene: TRBJ2-7
clone size: -
CDR3 length: 12
V gene: TRBV12-3/TRBV12-4
CDR3 protein: CAGYPGANEQYF
CDR3 DNA: TGTGCCGGGTATCCAGGGGCGAACGAGCAGTACTTC

D gene: -
J gene: TRBJ2-7
clone size: -
CDR3 length: 12
V gene: TRBV5-6
CDR3 protein: CASSLYPTQQYF
CDR3 DNA: TGTGCCAGCAGCTTATATCCTACGCAGCAGTACTTC

D gene: -
J gene: TRBJ1-5
clone size: -
CDR3 length: 14
V gene: TRBV3-1/TRBV3-2
CDR3 protein: CASSQTGSNQPQHF
CDR3 DNA: TGTGCCAGCAGCCAAACCGGGTCTAATCAGCCCCAGCATTTT

D gene: TRBD1
J gene: TRBJ2-7
clone size: few
CDR3 length: 15
V gene: TRBV11-1
CDR3 protein: CASSPRGLSLYEQYF
CDR3 DNA: TGTGCCAGCAGCCCCAGGGGGCTATCTTTATACGAGCAGTACTTC

D gene: TRBD2
J gene: TRBJ2-2
clone size: -
CDR3 length: 17
V gene: TRBV24-1
CDR3 protein: CATSDPLAGGLTGELFF
CDR3 DNA: TGTGCCACCAGTGATCCCTTAGCGGGGGGGCTCACCGGGGAGCTGTTTTTT

D gene: -
J gene: TRBJ1-4
clone size: -
CDR3 length: 15
V gene: TRBV19
CDR3 protein: CASSRGDITNEKLFF
CDR3 DNA: TGTGCCAGTAGTCGGGGAGACATTACTAATGAAAAACTGTTTTTT

D gene: TRBD2
J gene: TRBJ2-3
clone size: -
CDR3 length: 16
V gene: TRBV19
CDR3 protein: CASSILAGTSTDTQYF
CDR3 DNA: TGTGCCAGTAGTATCTTAGCGGGAACTAGCACAGATACGCAGTATTTT

D gene: -
J gene: TRBJ2-2
clone size: -
CDR3 length: 14
V gene: TRBV5-1
CDR3 protein: CASRLDSNTGELFF
CDR3 DNA: TGCGCCAGCAGACTCGACAGTAACACCGGGGAGCTGTTTTTT

D gene: TRBD1
J gene: TRBJ2-5
clone size: -
CDR3 length: 15
V gene: TRBV19
CDR3 protein: CASSPGGGLQETQYF
CDR3 DNA: TGTGCCAGTAGCCCAGGGGGCGGACTCCAAGAGACCCAGTACTTC

D gene: -
J gene: TRBJ1-1
clone size: -
CDR3 length: 14
V gene: TRBV29-1
CDR3 protein: CSVGEGVGNTEAFF
CDR3 DNA: TGCAGCGTTGGGGAGGGCGTAGGGAACACTGAAGCTTTCTTT

D gene: -
J gene: TRBJ2-5
clone size: -
CDR3 length: 14
V gene: TRBV19
CDR3 protein: CASRETGYQETQYF
CDR3 DNA: TGTGCCAGTAGAGAGACGGGGTACCAAGAGACCCAGTACTTC

D gene: -
J gene: TRBJ2-7
clone size: -
CDR3 length: 14
V gene: TRBV30
CDR3 protein: CAWSVGGSSYEQYF
CDR3 DNA: TGTGCCTGGAGTGTAGGCGGCAGCTCCTACGAGCAGTACTTC

D gene: -
J gene: TRBJ2-5
clone size: -
CDR3 length: 13
V gene: TRBV27
CDR3 protein: CASTRGGRETQYF
CDR3 DNA: TGTGCCAGCACCCGAGGAGGGCGAGAGACCCAGTACTTC

D gene: TRBD1
J gene: TRBJ1-2
clone size: -
CDR3 length: 14
V gene: TRBV13
CDR3 protein: CASSSGQGVYGYTF
CDR3 DNA: TGTGCCAGCAGCTCCGGACAGGGGGTCTATGGCTACACCTTC

D gene: TRBD2
J gene: TRBJ2-1
clone size: -
CDR3 length: 15
V gene: TRBV7-2
CDR3 protein: CASSLAAGGLVEQFF
CDR3 DNA: TGTGCCAGCAGCTTAGCTGCGGGAGGGCTGGTAGAGCAGTTCTTC

D gene: TRBD1
J gene: TRBJ2-1
clone size: -
CDR3 length: 12
V gene: TRBV10-2
CDR3 protein: CASTDRDDEQFF
CDR3 DNA: TGCGCCAGCACGGACAGGGACGATGAGCAGTTCTTC

D gene: -
J gene: TRBJ1-2
clone size: -
CDR3 length: 12
V gene: TRBV12-5
CDR3 protein: CASGLTGRGYTF
CDR3 DNA: TGTGCTAGTGGTTTGACAGGGCGAGGCTACACCTTC

D gene: -
J gene: TRBJ1-1
clone size: -
CDR3 length: 13
V gene: TRBV2
CDR3 protein: CASSDQGYTEAFF
CDR3 DNA: TGTGCCAGCAGTGACCAGGGATACACTGAAGCTTTCTTT

D gene: TRBD1
J gene: TRBJ1-4
clone size: -
CDR3 length: 16
V gene: TRBV18
CDR3 protein: CASSPRQGTTNEKLFF
CDR3 DNA: TGTGCCAGCTCACCTCGACAGGGGACAACTAATGAAAAACTGTTTTTT

D gene: -
J gene: TRBJ2-2
clone size: -
CDR3 length: 13
V gene: TRBV19
CDR3 protein: CASSASGEGELFF
CDR3 DNA: TGTGCCAGTAGTGCCAGTGGAGAGGGGGAGCTGTTTTTT

D gene: -
J gene: TRBJ1-2
clone size: -
CDR3 length: 15
V gene: TRBV2
CDR3 protein: CASRRNREGIYGYTF
CDR3 DNA: TGTGCCAGCAGACGTAACAGGGAAGGCATCTATGGCTACACCTTC

D gene: TRBD1
J gene: TRBJ2-7
clone size: -
CDR3 length: 14
V gene: TRBV18
CDR3 protein: CASSRRTGEGEQYF
CDR3 DNA: TGTGCCAGCTCACGACGGACAGGCGAGGGGGAGCAGTACTTC

D gene: -
J gene: TRBJ1-5
clone size: -
CDR3 length: 15
V gene: TRBV18
CDR3 protein: CASSPAQGSNQPQHF
CDR3 DNA: TGTGCCAGCTCACCCGCTCAGGGTAGCAATCAGCCCCAGCATTTT

D gene: -
J gene: TRBJ1-1
clone size: -
CDR3 length: 12
V gene: TRBV6-5
CDR3 protein: CASSPREERAFF
CDR3 DNA: TGTGCCAGCAGTCCACGCGAGGAGAGGGCTTTCTTT

D gene: TRBD2
J gene: TRBJ2-1
clone size: -
CDR3 length: 14
V gene: TRBV6-5
CDR3 protein: CASSPGLGYNEQFF
CDR3 DNA: TGTGCCAGCAGCCCGGGACTAGGGTACAATGAGCAGTTCTTC

D gene: -
J gene: TRBJ1-5
clone size: few
CDR3 length: 14
V gene: TRBV19
CDR3 protein: CASSFQGTYQPQHF
CDR3 DNA: TGTGCCAGTAGTTTCCAGGGGACCTATCAGCCCCAGCATTTT